This T cell receptor beta chain originates from a study of cytomegalovirus exposure and HLA in healthy donors. This clone was seen a handful of times. Germline assignment: CDR1 MDHEN and CDR2 SYDVKM. This CDR3 is built from 15 residues. V trimming: 4 bases; J trimming: 8 bases; junction bases outside the gene matches: 11. The PCR used 60 Vbeta and 13 Jbeta primers. The protocol was immunoSEQ multiplex PCR, while the TCRdb copy is restricted to in-frame clones and leaves out a portion. The repertoire holds 150,000 to 200,000 clones, with approximately 70% as singletons. The source is a man aged 18-30 years in good health and CMV-seropositive. The chain combines TRBV28 with TRBJ1-2, with 9 nucleotides matching TRBD1. Sequenced sample: PBMCs. The CDR3 DNA sequence: TGTGCCAGCAGTTCCTCCCGGACAGGGGTGGGCGGCTACACCTTC. Translating it yields CASSSSRTGVGGYTF.